There are many counts of the clone carrying this T cell receptor beta chain. First-strand cDNA relied on TRAV- and TRBV-specific primers spanning alpha and beta chains. Amplification of TCRs used a constant-region primer and V-primer adapter for around 19 PCR cycles. Using its own MiXCR run on the reads, TCRdb lists one record per CDR3 protein. The repertoire holds tens of thousands of distinct CDR3 sequences, with 20% to 25% as singletons. This record comes from a study of low-dose radiotherapy and immunotherapy resistance in tumors. Time point indicated: after trial treatment. Noted treatment: LDRT plus nivolumab, ipilimumab, low-dose cyclophosphamide and aspirin (RACIN trial). This TCR came from a male donor with prostate cancer. Sequenced material: PBMCs, taken after low-dose radiotherapy plus immunotherapy.

CDR3 coding DNA: TGCAGTGCTAGAGAAATAGGATACGAGCAGTACTTC. It codes for CSAREIGYEQYF. The V call is TRBV20-1, the J call TRBJ2-7; no firm D call. The CDR3 has 12 amino acids. The germline gives CDR1 DFQATT, CDR2 SNEGSKA (reference sequence). V was shortened by 0 bases and J by 4 bases, with 7 bases between the two germline ends.